The 10 T cell receptor beta chains reported below all come from one sample, sequenced in a study of T cell responses to AZD1222 COVID-19 vaccine. The protocol was immunoSEQ multiplex PCR, while the TCRdb copy is restricted to in-frame clones and leaves out a portion. The table lists 100,000 or so clones, 70% to 90% of them singletons. Sequences were derived from peripheral blood, sampled on day 0 of AZD1222 vaccination. All receptors derive from an adult in good health.

This rearrangement joins TRBV27 to TRBJ2-2; TRBD2 aligns across 8 bases. Germline-derived CDR1 and CDR2 are MNHEY and SMNVEV (reference sequence). The CDR3 runs to 18 residues. Unmatched junction bases numbered 16, after V lost 3 bases and J lost 7 bases. CDR3 protein: CASSLGTIAGRFIGELFF. As DNA, the CDR3 is TGTGCCAGCAGTTTGGGGACTATAGCGGGAAGGTTTATCGGGGAGCTGTTTTTT.

The chain recombines TRBV7-6 with TRBJ2-3; D remains unclear. CDR1 and CDR2 (germline): SGHVS, FNYEAQ. This CDR3 region has 12 residues. Trimming took off 5 bases at V and 0 bases at J, with 3 bases between the two ends. CDR3 DNA sequence: TGTGCCAGCAGCCCGAGCACAGATACGCAGTATTTT. Protein sequence: CASSPSTDTQYF.

The sample holds a few counts of this clone. The chain carries TRBV11-1 and TRBJ1-1; D is possibly TRBD1 (5 bases). V gave up 4 bases and J gave up 6 bases, with 15 bases separating them. This CDR3 has 14 residues. Germline loops: CDR1 SGHAT, CDR2 FQDESV (reference sequence). The CDR3 spells CASSSGPVLAEAFF. In DNA, the CDR3 is TGTGCCAGCAGCTCGGGGCCAGTATTGGCTGAAGCTTTCTTT.

The chain carries TRBV7-6 and TRBJ1-5; the D is unclear. In germline, CDR1 is SGHVS, CDR2 FNYEAQ. This CDR3 has 17 residues. V lost 2 bases and J 0 bases, leaving 14 bases between the germline ends. The CDR3 nucleotides read TGTGCCAGCAGCTTAAGGCCCCCGGGGTCTAGCAATCAGCCCCAGCATTTT. Its protein product is CASSLRPPGSSNQPQHF. Full variable domain (missing parts from reference TRBV7-6 and TRBJ1-5): GAGVSQSPRYKVTKRGQDVALRCDPISGHVSLYWYRQALGQGPEFLTYFNYEAQQDKSGLPNDRFSAERPEGSISTLTIQRTEQRDSAMYRCASSLRPPGSSNQPQHFGDGTRLSIL.

Here the CDR3 reads CASSFAGEETQYF. The CDR3 region has the DNA TGCGCCAGCAGCTTCGCGGGGGAGGAGACCCAGTACTTC. This chain uses TRBV5-1 with TRBJ2-5; TRBD2 matches 7 bases. The CDR3 length is 13 residues. The junction had 3 bases not matched to a gene; V was cut back by 2 bases and J by 5 bases. CDR1 and CDR2 (germline): SGHRS, YFSETQ.

J is TRBJ2-2 and V is TRBV7-9; 9 bases match TRBD2. This CDR3 is 16 amino acids long. The germline gives CDR1 SEHNR, CDR2 FQNEAQ (reference sequence). V lost 6 bases to trimming and J lost 3 bases; unmatched junction nucleotides: 8. CDR3 in amino acids: CASRAGGGGDTGELFF. CDR3 coding DNA: TGTGCCAGCAGAGCCGGTGGCGGGGGGGACACCGGGGAGCTGTTTTTT. The full variable domain, its missing parts supplied by reference TRBV7-9 and TRBJ2-2, is DTGVSQNPRHKITKRGQNVTFRCDPISEHNRLYWYRQTLGQGPEFLTYFQNEAQLEKSRLLSDRFSAERPKGSFSTLEIQRTEQGDSAMYLCASRAGGGGDTGELFFGEGSRLTVL.

The chain uses TRBV29-1 and TRBJ2-7; a possible D gene is TRBD2 (5 bases). This CDR3 comprises 12 residues. Trimming pared 4 bases from V and 3 bases from J, leaving 10 bases between. Germline V gives CDR1 SQVTM, CDR2 ANQGSEA. The CDR3: CSVGGPSYEQYF. The DNA of the CDR3 is TGCAGCGTTGGAGGGCCCAGCTACGAGCAGTACTTC.

This chain joins TRBV27 and TRBJ2-1, with TRBD2 identical over 7 bases. The germline V gene has CDR1 MNHEY and CDR2 SMNVEV (reference sequence). The CDR3 runs to 14 residues. V lost 10 bases, J lost 2 bases, and 8 bases stayed unmatched. The CDR3 nucleotides read TGTGCCACCCGTCCTAGCGGCCCCTACAATGAGCAGTTCTTC. Translation: CATRPSGPYNEQFF.

The rearrangement joins TRBV7-6 to TRBJ2-3; TRBD1 agrees at 8 bases. The junction had 9 bases not matched to a gene; V was cut back by 5 bases and J by 2 bases. CDR3 length equals 16 residues. Germline assignment: CDR1 SGHVS and CDR2 FNYEAQ. The CDR3 sequence: CASSPPTGDTTDTQYF. The CDR3 region has the DNA TGTGCCAGCAGCCCCCCGACAGGGGACACCACAGATACGCAGTATTTT.

The chain links TRBV2 to TRBJ2-7; no firm D call. V was shortened by 3 bases and J by 1 base, with 4 bases between the two germline ends. Germline V gives CDR1 SNHLY, CDR2 FYNNEI. The CDR3 has 12 residues. DNA for the CDR3: TGTGCCAGCAGTGAGGCTTCCTACGAGCAGTACTTC. Amino acid sequence: CASSEASYEQYF.